This T cell receptor beta chain derives from a study of OX40 agonist ivuxolimab in advanced cancers. TCRdb's copy holds only in-frame clones and misses some; the assay was immunoSEQ multiplex PCR. Of approximately 38,000 clones in the sample, around 83% were seen once. For this clone: The antigen is undetermined.

J was trimmed by 4 bases and V by 5 bases; bases with no gene match: 4. Germline lookup yields CDR1 LNHDA and CDR2 SQIVND (reference sequence). CDR3 size: 15 residues. Study-level results: Expanded peripheral T-cell antigen specificity went undetermined. At doses 0.1 to 3.0 mg/kg, CD4+ and CD8+ clones expanded.

The chain employs TRBV19 and TRBJ2-3; 12 bases align to TRBD2. The clonotype comes from an adult with an advanced solid tumor such as melanoma, head and neck, liver or kidney cancer. This sample comprised CD4+ or CD8+ T cells sorted from blood, obtained in a trial of the OX40 agonist ivuxolimab. CDR3 loop: CASSETSGSADTQYF. The CDR3 DNA follows: TGTGCCAGTAGTGAGACTAGCGGGAGTGCAGATACGCAGTATTTT.